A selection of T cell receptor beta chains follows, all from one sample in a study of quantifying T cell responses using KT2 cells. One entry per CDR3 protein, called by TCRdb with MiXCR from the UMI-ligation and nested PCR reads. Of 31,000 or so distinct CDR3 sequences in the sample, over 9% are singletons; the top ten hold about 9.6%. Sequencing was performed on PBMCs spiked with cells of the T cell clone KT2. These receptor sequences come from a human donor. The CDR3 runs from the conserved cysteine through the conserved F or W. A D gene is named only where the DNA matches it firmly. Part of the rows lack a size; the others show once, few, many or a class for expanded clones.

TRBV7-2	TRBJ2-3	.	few	CASANLVGDTQYF	TGTGCCAGCGCAAACCTAGTGGGAGATACGCAGTATTTT
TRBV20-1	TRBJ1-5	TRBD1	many	CSTNRGPDSNQPQHF	TGCAGTACCAACAGGGGGCCGGATAGCAATCAGCCCCAGCATTTT
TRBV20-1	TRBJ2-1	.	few	CSARVGPSTDEQFF	TGCAGTGCTAGAGTAGGGCCTAGCACCGATGAGCAGTTCTTC
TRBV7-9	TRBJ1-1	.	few	CASSLTAAGNTEAFF	TGTGCCAGCAGCCTTACAGCCGCAGGGAACACTGAAGCTTTCTTT
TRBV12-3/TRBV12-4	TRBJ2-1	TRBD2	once	CASSLTSGVEQFF	TGTGCCAGCAGTCTGACTAGCGGGGTGGAGCAGTTCTTC
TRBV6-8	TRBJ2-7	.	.	CAIRKQGSRNEQYF	TGTGCCATCCGGAAACAGGGCTCACGGAACGAGCAGTACTTC
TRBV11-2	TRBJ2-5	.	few	CASSLFSSETQYF	TGTGCCAGCAGCTTATTTAGTTCGGAGACCCAGTACTTC
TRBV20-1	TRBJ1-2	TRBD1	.	CSARGQGTPNYGYTF	TGCAGTGCTAGGGGACAGGGTACCCCTAACTATGGCTACACCTTC
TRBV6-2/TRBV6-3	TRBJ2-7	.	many	CASSPSDSTYEQYF	TGTGCCAGCAGCCCTTCGGACAGTACCTACGAGCAGTACTTC
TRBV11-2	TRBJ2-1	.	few	CASSLMGGHLHNEQFF	TGTGCCAGCAGCTTAATGGGGGGACACCTCCACAATGAGCAGTTCTTC
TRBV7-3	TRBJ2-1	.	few	CASSLKGDAGRLSNEQFF	TGTGCCAGCAGCTTAAAGGGGGACGCGGGAAGGCTGTCAAATGAGCAGTTCTTC
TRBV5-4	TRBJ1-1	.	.	CASSSGLGAFF	TGTGCCAGCAGCTCGGGGTTGGGAGCTTTCTTT
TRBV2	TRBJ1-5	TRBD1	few	CASSERDSGHNQPQHF	TGTGCCAGCAGTGAAAGGGACAGCGGTCACAATCAGCCCCAGCATTTT
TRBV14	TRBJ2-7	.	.	CASSQGAGTYEQYF	TGTGCCAGCAGCCAAGGAGCAGGGACTTACGAGCAGTACTTC
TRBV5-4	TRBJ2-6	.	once	CASSEEGGLISGANVLTF	TGTGCCAGCAGCGAAGAGGGGGGATTGATCTCTGGGGCCAACGTCCTGACTTTC
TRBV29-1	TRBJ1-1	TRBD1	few	CSVDGQGWTEAFF	TGCAGCGTTGACGGACAGGGGTGGACTGAAGCTTTCTTT
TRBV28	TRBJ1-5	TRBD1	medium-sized	CASSFRPPTGLYSNQPQHF	TGTGCCAGCAGTTTCCGACCCCCGACAGGGCTGTATAGCAATCAGCCCCAGCATTTT
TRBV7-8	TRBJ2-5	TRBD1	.	CASSRDREGTQYF	TGTGCCAGCAGCCGGGACAGGGAGGGAACCCAGTACTTC
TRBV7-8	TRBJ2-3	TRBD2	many	CASRPSRGGRSTDTQYF	TGTGCCAGCCGACCCTCACGGGGCGGGAGGTCCACAGATACGCAGTATTTT
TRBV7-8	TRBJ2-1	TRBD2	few	CASSLTSVAYNEQFF	TGTGCCAGCAGCTTAACTAGCGTCGCCTACAATGAGCAGTTCTTC
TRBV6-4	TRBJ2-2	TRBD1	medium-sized	CASSDSGQGATGELFF	TGTGCCAGCAGTGACTCAGGACAGGGGGCTACCGGGGAGCTGTTTTTT
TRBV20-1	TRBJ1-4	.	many	CSARALLNWDEKLFF	TGCAGTGCTAGAGCGCTACTAAACTGGGATGAAAAACTGTTTTTT
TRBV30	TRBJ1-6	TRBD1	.	CAGRQGYNSPLHF	TGTGCCGGGAGACAGGGGTATAATTCACCCCTCCACTTT
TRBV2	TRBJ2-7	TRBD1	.	CASSQQGIPSYEQYF	TGTGCCAGCAGTCAACAGGGGATCCCCTCCTACGAGCAGTACTTC
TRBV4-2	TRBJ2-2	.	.	CASSLSGIVQNTGELFF	TGTGCCAGCAGCCTATCCGGGATAGTTCAAAACACCGGGGAGCTGTTTTTT
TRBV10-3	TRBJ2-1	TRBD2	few	CATLAGEGEQFF	TGTGCCACCTTAGCGGGAGAGGGTGAGCAGTTCTTC
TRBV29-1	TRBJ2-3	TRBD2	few	CSVFQPGLAGDADTQYF	TGCAGCGTTTTCCAACCGGGACTAGCGGGAGACGCAGATACGCAGTATTTT
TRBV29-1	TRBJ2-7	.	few	CSVTGAGGTYEQYF	TGCAGCGTCACGGGGGCAGGGGGGACCTACGAGCAGTACTTC
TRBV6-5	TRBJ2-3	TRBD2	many	CASSFGGRLTDTQYF	TGTGCCAGCAGTTTCGGCGGGAGGCTGACAGATACGCAGTATTTT
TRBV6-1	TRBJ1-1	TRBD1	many	CASSEPWTGDEAFF	TGTGCCAGCAGTGAACCCTGGACAGGGGATGAAGCTTTCTTT
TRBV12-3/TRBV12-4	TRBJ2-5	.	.	CASSLVGLQETQYF	TGTGCCAGCAGTTTAGTAGGACTACAAGAGACCCAGTACTTC
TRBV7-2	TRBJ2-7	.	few	CASSFSGEGGYEQYF	TGTGCCAGCAGCTTTTCGGGGGAAGGGGGATACGAGCAGTACTTC
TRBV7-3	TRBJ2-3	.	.	CASSPFLGLGTDTQYF	TGTGCCAGCAGCCCCTTTCTCGGGTTGGGCACAGATACGCAGTATTTT
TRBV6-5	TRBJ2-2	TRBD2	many	CASKGGRMNTGELFF	TGTGCCAGCAAGGGAGGGCGGATGAACACCGGGGAGCTGTTTTTT
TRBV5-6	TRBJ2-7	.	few	CASSLTVSYEQYF	TGTGCCAGCAGCTTGACAGTCTCCTACGAGCAGTACTTC
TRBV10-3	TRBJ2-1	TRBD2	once	CAISGARTSGRGNEQFF	TGTGCCATCAGTGGAGCAAGGACTAGCGGGAGGGGTAATGAGCAGTTCTTC
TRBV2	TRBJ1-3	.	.	CANQRDTGNTIYF	TGTGCCAATCAACGGGACACAGGAAACACCATATATTTT
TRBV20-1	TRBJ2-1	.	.	CSATLGWEQFF	TGCAGTGCTACGCTGGGGTGGGAGCAGTTCTTC
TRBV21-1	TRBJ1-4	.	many	CASSKGLIQGKKKTNEKLFF	TGTGCCAGCAGCAAAGGCTTAATACAGGGGAAGAAAAAAACTAATGAAAAACTGTTTTTT
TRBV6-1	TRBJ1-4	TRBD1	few	CASSRQGSNEKLFF	TGTGCCAGCAGCAGACAGGGGTCCAATGAAAAACTGTTTTTT
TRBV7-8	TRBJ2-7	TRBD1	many	CASSSRPDRVSYEQYF	TGTGCCAGCAGTTCCAGACCCGACAGGGTATCCTACGAGCAGTACTTC
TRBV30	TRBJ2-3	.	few	CASHRAGRTDTQYF	TGTGCCTCTCACCGGGCGGGGAGAACAGATACGCAGTATTTT
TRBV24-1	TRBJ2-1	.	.	CATSDGGADYNEQFF	TGTGCCACCAGTGATGGGGGGGCGGACTACAATGAGCAGTTCTTC
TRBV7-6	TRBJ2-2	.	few	CASSLTPTNTGELFF	TGTGCCAGCAGCCTGACCCCCACGAACACCGGGGAGCTGTTTTTT
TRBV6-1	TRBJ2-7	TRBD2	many	CASREPSGNYEQYF	TGTGCCAGCAGAGAACCTAGCGGAAACTACGAGCAGTACTTC
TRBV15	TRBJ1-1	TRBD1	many	CATSRDSWGRGDFF	TGTGCCACCAGCAGAGATTCGTGGGGCAGGGGGGATTTCTTT
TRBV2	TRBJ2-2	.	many	CASSVPGVRNTGELFF	TGTGCCAGCAGTGTCCCGGGGGTGAGGAACACCGGGGAGCTGTTTTTT
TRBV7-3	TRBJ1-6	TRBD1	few	CASSSTGGVGSPLHF	TGTGCCAGCAGCTCCACAGGGGGTGTCGGATCACCCCTCCACTTT
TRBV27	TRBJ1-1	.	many	CASKLHRNTEAFF	TGTGCCAGCAAACTGCACCGGAACACTGAAGCTTTCTTT
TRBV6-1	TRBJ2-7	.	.	CASSPVISYEQYF	TGTGCCAGCAGTCCAGTGATATCCTACGAGCAGTACTTC
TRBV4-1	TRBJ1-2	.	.	CASSKEGTRANYGYTF	TGCGCCAGCAGCAAAGAGGGTACCAGAGCTAACTATGGCTACACCTTC
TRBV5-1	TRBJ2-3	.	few	CASSFSGTDTQYF	TGCGCCAGCAGTTTCAGCGGCACAGATACGCAGTATTTT